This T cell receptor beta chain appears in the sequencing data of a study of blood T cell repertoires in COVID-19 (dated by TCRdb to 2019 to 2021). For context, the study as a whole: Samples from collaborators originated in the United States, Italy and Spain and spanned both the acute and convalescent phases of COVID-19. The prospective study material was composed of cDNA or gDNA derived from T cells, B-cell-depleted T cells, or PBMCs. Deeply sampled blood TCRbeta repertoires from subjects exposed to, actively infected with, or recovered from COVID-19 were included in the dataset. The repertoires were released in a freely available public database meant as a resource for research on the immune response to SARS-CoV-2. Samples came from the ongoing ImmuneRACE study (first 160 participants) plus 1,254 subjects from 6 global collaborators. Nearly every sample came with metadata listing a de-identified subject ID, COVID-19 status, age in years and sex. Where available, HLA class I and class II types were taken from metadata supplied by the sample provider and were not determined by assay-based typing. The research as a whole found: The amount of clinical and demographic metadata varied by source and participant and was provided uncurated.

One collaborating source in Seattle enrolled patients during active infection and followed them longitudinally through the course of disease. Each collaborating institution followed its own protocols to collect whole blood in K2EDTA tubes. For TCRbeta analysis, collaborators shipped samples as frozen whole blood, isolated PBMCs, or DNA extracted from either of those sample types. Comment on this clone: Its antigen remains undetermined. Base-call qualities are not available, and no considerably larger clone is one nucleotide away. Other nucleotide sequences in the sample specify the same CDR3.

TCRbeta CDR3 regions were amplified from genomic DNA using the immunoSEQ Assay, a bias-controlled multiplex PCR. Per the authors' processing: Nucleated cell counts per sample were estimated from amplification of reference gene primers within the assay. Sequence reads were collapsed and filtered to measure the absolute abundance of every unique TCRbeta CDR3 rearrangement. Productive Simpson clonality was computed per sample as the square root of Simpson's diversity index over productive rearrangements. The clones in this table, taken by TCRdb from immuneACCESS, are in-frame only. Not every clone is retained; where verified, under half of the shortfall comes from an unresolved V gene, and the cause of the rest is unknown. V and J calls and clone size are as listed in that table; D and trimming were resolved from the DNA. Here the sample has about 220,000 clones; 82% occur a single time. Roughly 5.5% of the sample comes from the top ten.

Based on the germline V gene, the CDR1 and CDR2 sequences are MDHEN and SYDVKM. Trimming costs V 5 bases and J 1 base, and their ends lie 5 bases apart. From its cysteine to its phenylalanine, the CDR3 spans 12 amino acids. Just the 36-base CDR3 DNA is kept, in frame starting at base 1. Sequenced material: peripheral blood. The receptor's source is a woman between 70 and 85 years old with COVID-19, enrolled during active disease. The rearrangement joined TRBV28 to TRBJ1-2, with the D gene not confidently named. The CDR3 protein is CASSLRNYGYTF. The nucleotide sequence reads TGTGCCAGCAGTCTTCGTAACTATGGCTACACCTTC.